The entry below describes one T cell receptor (beta chain). Its antigen remains unknown. Deletions cut 7 bases from V and 5 bases from J, with 14 bases between. This CDR3 contains 13 residues. Germline V gene data show CDR1 as WSHSY and CDR2 as SAAADI. This sample is part of a study of cytomegalovirus exposure and HLA in healthy donors. Study at large: A later analysis reported the same platform for the 100 to 150 validation repertoires and the approximately 700 first-cohort repertoires.

These donors were members of the 120-subject validation cohort, a group separate from the roughly 670-subject first cohort. This table comes from immunoSEQ multiplex PCR, and its TCRdb copy is limited to in-frame clones, with some not included. This sample carries 100,000 to 150,000 clones, about 90% of them seen once, and the ten largest clones take 1.5% to 2%. General study points: Subsequent analysis found a tendency for first-cohort TCR clusters to co-occur within the 120 or so validation repertoires. Listed as cytomegalovirus-associated were 150 to 200 TCR beta chains.

The chain recombines TRBV10-2 with TRBJ2-5; D may be TRBD1 (6 bases). Sample: PBMCs. This clonotype originated in a woman younger than 30 in good health and CMV-seronegative. In nucleotides, the CDR3 is TGCGCCAGCACGGGCAGGGGACCCGAGACCCAGTACTTC. The encoded protein is CASTGRGPETQYF.